Presented here are 24 T cell receptor beta chains from one specimen sequenced in a study of cytotoxic CD8 clonotypes in ibrutinib-treated CLL. Using immunoSEQ multiplex PCR, the repertoire was profiled, and TCRdb retains in-frame clones only, with some absent. This table has 65,000 to 90,000 clones, 75% to 90% appearing once. The source was PBMCs, collected after 24 months of ibrutinib treatment. These receptors all come from a human donor with chronic lymphocytic leukemia.

This chain uses TRBV2 with TRBJ2-3; tentatively, D is TRBD2 (5 bases). Germline V gene lookup returns CDR1 SNHLY and CDR2 FYNNEI. Trimming removed 5 bases at V and 4 bases at J, with 10 bases between. This CDR3 is 13 amino acids long. DNA of the CDR3: TGTGCCAGCAGTTACGAGGGCGCAGATACGCAGTATTTT. Its protein product is CASSYEGADTQYF.

This clone was observed once. V gene TRBV7-2 combines with J gene TRBJ2-7; no clear D gene. V was cut by 4 bases and J by 6 bases, with 13 bases left in between. CDR1 and CDR2 from the germline V gene are SGHTA and FQGNSA. The CDR3 length is 13 residues. In DNA form, the CDR3 reads TGTGCCAGCAGCTCGCTCCGTTGGGGCGAGCAGTACTTC. This gives the protein CASSSLRWGEQYF.

The chain employs TRBV6-5 and TRBJ2-3; 9 bases map to TRBD1. From germline, CDR1 is MNHEY and CDR2 SVGAGI. The CDR3 runs 16 residues. The junction had 10 bases not matched to a gene; V was cut back by 0 bases and J by 9 bases. CDR3 bases: TGTGCCAGCAGTTACTCCGCTTCATTGGGACAGGGAACGCAGTATTTT. It specifies CASSYSASLGQGTQYF.

V gene TRBV7-2 combines with J gene TRBJ1-4; 7 nucleotides line up with TRBD1. V was pared by 2 bases and J by 7 bases, with 1 base of the junction left unmatched. This CDR3 has 13 amino acids. Germline lookup yields CDR1 SGHTA and CDR2 FQGNSA. CDR3 amino acids: CASSLNRGEKLFF. CDR3 DNA sequence: TGTGCCAGCAGCTTAAACAGGGGTGAAAAACTGTTTTTT.

The chain combines TRBV5-5 with TRBJ1-5; D unresolved. CDR1 is SGHKS, CDR2 YYEKEE, per germline (reference sequence). The CDR3 contains 13 residues. With 4 bases removed from V and 8 bases from J, the gap between germline ends came to 13 bases. CDR3 residues: CASSLPNGEPQHF. The CDR3 DNA reads TGTGCCAGCAGCCTCCCAAATGGGGAGCCCCAGCATTTT.

This chain uses TRBV11-1 with TRBJ1-1; D uncertain. V lost 3 bases and J 1 base, leaving 3 bases between the germline ends. The CDR3 runs 12 residues. Per the germline V gene, CDR1 is SGHAT and CDR2 is FQDESV (reference sequence). The CDR3 reads CASSFSNTEAFF. CDR3 sequence (DNA): TGTGCCAGCAGCTTCTCGAACACTGAAGCTTTCTTT.

In its sample, this clone was seen a few times. V and J are TRBV18 and TRBJ1-2, with TRBD1 matching 8 bases. The CDR3 extends over 14 amino acids. CDR1 KGHSH and CDR2 LQKENI come from the germline V gene. After removal of 0 bases from V and 7 bases from J, the junction contained 4 bases not matched to a gene. CDR3 DNA sequence: TGTGCCAGCTCACCACCGGCAGGGACAGGTGGCTACACCTTC. The encoded protein is CASSPPAGTGGYTF.

The chain uses TRBV19 and TRBJ2-1; TRBD1 matches 10 bases. The CDR3 is made up of 15 amino acids. The V gene end was trimmed by 3 bases and the J gene end by 10 bases; junction bases not matched to a gene: 9. Germline V gene lookup returns CDR1 LNHDA and CDR2 SQIVND (reference sequence). CDR3 nucleotides: TGTGCCAGTAGTATCGGGACAGGGGTTCAGGGGGAGCAGTTCTTC. It specifies CASSIGTGVQGEQFF.

This rearrangement joins TRBV7-9 to TRBJ1-1; D is undetermined. The CDR3 sequence is 13 residues long. Germline V gene lookup returns CDR1 SEHNR and CDR2 FQNEAQ (reference sequence). V was clipped by 6 bases and J by 2 bases, with 10 bases between them. CDR3 nucleotide sequence: TGTGCCAGCAGTATAGGGTACAACACTGAAGCTTTCTTT. This codes for CASSIGYNTEAFF.

The chain couples TRBV5-6 to TRBJ1-1; D call uncertain. Germline loops: CDR1 SGHDT, CDR2 YYEEEE. The CDR3 is 14 residues long. The germline V and J ends were trimmed by 1 base and 0 bases, with 7 bases remaining between them. CDR3 sequence: CASSLYGMNTEAFF. Written as DNA, the CDR3 is TGTGCCAGCAGCTTGTACGGAATGAACACTGAAGCTTTCTTT.

V gene TRBV28 combines with J gene TRBJ2-1, with D possibly TRBD1 on 5 matching bases. The CDR3 has 15 amino acids. The V end lost 2 bases, the J end lost 5 bases, and 13 bases lay between the germline ends. Per germline, CDR1 MDHEN and CDR2 SYDVKM. DNA for the CDR3: TGTGCCAGCAGTTTACAGGGATCCGTTCACAATGAGCAGTTCTTC. This encodes CASSLQGSVHNEQFF.

The chain employs TRBV30 and TRBJ2-1; 10 bases are a match to TRBD2. The CDR3 is made up of 14 amino acids. CDR1 GTSNPN and CDR2 SVGIG come from the germline V gene (reference sequence). V trimming: 3 bases; J trimming: 6 bases; junction bases outside the gene matches: 5. The CDR3 sequence: CAWRLAGETNEQFF. DNA for the CDR3: TGTGCCTGGAGGCTAGCGGGAGAGACCAATGAGCAGTTCTTC.

The J gene is TRBJ1-1, the V gene TRBV6-4; no reliable D call. Germline lookup yields CDR1 MRHNA and CDR2 SNTAGT. CDR3 size: 15 residues. The V end was cut by 6 bases, the J end by 5 bases, with 19 bases between. The CDR3 DNA reads as TGTGCCAGCAGGCCCCTCCTGGGAAGCGGGACTGAAGCTTTCTTT. Translation: CASRPLLGSGTEAFF.

The V call is TRBV9, the J call TRBJ2-7; TRBD2 might be the D (6 bases). CDR1 SGDLS and CDR2 YYNGEE come from the germline V gene. The CDR3 runs to 15 residues. V shed 0 bases and J shed 3 bases, with 13 bases lying between them. The CDR3 DNA follows: TGTGCCAGCAGCGTAGTGCCAGCGGGCCTCTACGAGCAGTACTTC. It is translated as CASSVVPAGLYEQYF.

This rearrangement joins TRBV9 to TRBJ2-1; D possibly matches TRBD1 or TRBD2 (6 bases each). The CDR3 contains 17 residues. Germline loops: CDR1 SGDLS, CDR2 YYNGEE. V lost 3 bases, J lost 0 bases, and 16 bases lay in between. DNA of the CDR3: TGTGCCAGCAGCGCGGGGGTCAGGGGTTTCTCCTACAATGAGCAGTTCTTC. Translated: CASSAGVRGFSYNEQFF.

V and J are TRBV9 and TRBJ2-5, with D uncertain. V was shortened by 1 base and J by 2 bases, with 9 bases between the two germline ends. Germline values: CDR1 SGDLS, CDR2 YYNGEE. The CDR3 is made up of 14 amino acids. The CDR3 reads CASSVSSSQETQYF. The CDR3 nucleotides are TGTGCCAGCAGCGTAAGCTCCTCACAAGAGACCCAGTACTTC.

V and J are TRBV2 and TRBJ2-3, with 10 nucleotides matching TRBD2. Germline CDR1 SNHLY, CDR2 FYNNEI. With V trimmed by 4 bases and J by 2 bases, 3 bases remained unmatched. The CDR3 extends over 15 amino acids. The CDR3 DNA follows: TGTGCCAGCAGTGTAACTAGCGGGATCACAGATACGCAGTATTTT. As protein: CASSVTSGITDTQYF.

This clone was detected ten times or more. This rearrangement joins TRBV19 to TRBJ2-7; D call uncertain. Germline lookup yields CDR1 LNHDA and CDR2 SQIVND (reference sequence). Trimming took off 3 bases at V and 5 bases at J, with 11 bases between the two ends. This CDR3 comprises 13 residues. The chain's CDR3 is CASSIHKSDEQYF. The CDR3 DNA sequence: TGTGCCAGTAGTATTCACAAATCCGACGAGCAGTACTTC.

This clone was found once. This chain connects TRBV7-9 to TRBJ1-1; the D is unclear. The CDR3 runs 15 residues. Germline V gives CDR1 SEHNR, CDR2 FQNEAQ (reference sequence). Deletions cut 1 base from V and 1 base from J, with 10 bases between. Here the CDR3 reads CASSLGVGSNTEAFF. The CDR3 DNA is TGTGCCAGCAGCTTAGGTGTGGGGTCGAACACTGAAGCTTTCTTT.

The rearrangement links TRBV7-3 to TRBJ2-5; perhaps TRBD1 as D (5 bases). CDR3 length equals 14 residues. Germline CDR1 and CDR2: SGHTA and FQGTGA. Trimming removed 5 bases at V and 1 base at J, with 11 bases between. The CDR3 sequence: CASSPDSSQETQYF. The CDR3 DNA follows: TGTGCCAGCAGCCCCGACAGTTCCCAAGAGACCCAGTACTTC.

The CDR3 here is CASSSSEENRAFF. CDR3 in DNA: TGTGCCAGCAGCTCCTCCGAGGAGAACCGGGCTTTCTTT. This chain uses TRBV11-2 with TRBJ1-1; the D is unclear. The CDR3 covers 13 residues. V was trimmed by 4 bases and J by 11 bases, leaving 17 bases between them. The germline gives CDR1 SGHAT, CDR2 FQNNGV. Supplemented by reference TRBV11-2 and TRBJ1-1, the full variable domain reads EAGVAQSPRYKIIEKRQSVAFWCNPISGHATLYWYQQILGQGPKLLIQFQNNGVVDDSQLPKDRFSAERLKGVDSTLKIQPAKLEDSAVYLCASSSSEENRAFFGQGTRLTVV.

This chain connects TRBV10-1 to TRBJ2-4, with D unclear. The CDR3 runs to 12 residues. Trimming took 9 bases from V and 4 from J, leaving 10 bases between them. Per germline, CDR1 WNHNN and CDR2 SYGVQD (reference sequence). CDR3 sequence: CASKGLKNIQYF. In DNA form, the CDR3 reads TGCGCCAGTAAGGGATTGAAAAACATTCAGTACTTC.

This rearrangement joins TRBV7-2 to TRBJ1-4; D call uncertain. Trimming left V 5 bases short and J 4 bases short, with 11 bases between. Germline V lookup: CDR1 SGHTA, CDR2 FQGNSA. The CDR3 has 14 amino acids. CDR3 protein: CASSEDGYNEKLFF. The CDR3 nucleotides are TGTGCCAGCAGCGAGGACGGATATAATGAAAAACTGTTTTTT.

V and J are TRBV2 and TRBJ2-5; TRBD2 matches at 7 bases. The CDR3 consists of 15 residues. Germline trimming cut 4 bases from V and 2 bases from J; bases unmatched to any gene: 7. CDR1 and CDR2 (germline): SNHLY, FYNNEI. This CDR3 is CASSVDPSGQETQYF. The CDR3 bases are TGTGCCAGCAGTGTCGATCCTAGCGGACAAGAGACCCAGTACTTC. The whole variable domain, filled in from reference TRBV2 and TRBJ2-5, reads EPEVTQTPSHQVTQMGQEVILRCVPISNHLYFYWYRQILGQKVEFLVSFYNNEISEKSEIFDDQFSVERPDGSNFTLKIRSTKLEDSAMYFCASSVDPSGQETQYFGPGTRLLVL.